Shown below are 27 T cell receptor beta chains from a single sample sequenced in a study of blood T cells in healthy people across ages. Through a sample-barcoded 5' primer and a J-beta primer mix, a second PCR was run for roughly 6 to 11 cycles. TCRdb re-analysed the 5' RACE reads in MiXCR, keeping a single row per CDR3 protein. This sample has nearly 800,000 distinct CDR3 sequences; 25% occur once, and the top ten carry roughly 3.8%. These same records also appear under a second study, on T cells of mothers and their children.

The sequencing sample was made of blood. The receptors derive from a boy aged 10-17 years in good health.

The J gene is TRBJ2-5, the V gene TRBV28, with D possibly matching TRBD2 (5 bases). CDR3 size: 15 residues. Between the trimmed V and J ends, which lost 6 bases and 2 bases, there was a span of 16 bases. Germline CDR1 is MDHEN and CDR2 is SYDVKM. CDR3 nucleotides: TGTGCCAGCAGCCTGAGCGGCTTTACTCAAGAGACCCAGTACTTC. This codes for CASSLSGFTQETQYF.

The chain carries TRBV15 and TRBJ2-1; 13 bases line up with TRBD2. This CDR3 contains 16 residues. Germline assignment: CDR1 LNHNV and CDR2 YYDKDF (reference sequence). V dropped 1 base and J dropped 7; count of bases not matched to a gene: 4. The CDR3 is CATSRGLAGGQNEQFF. DNA for the CDR3: TGTGCCACCAGCAGAGGACTAGCGGGGGGCCAAAATGAGCAGTTCTTC.

As concerns this clonotype: The junction shows a germline mismatch at one end, possibly a read error. V usage is TRBV10-3 and J usage is TRBJ2-5; 10 bases match TRBD2. This CDR3 spans 15 amino acids. Germline V CDR1 and CDR2: ENHRY, SYGVKD. CDR3 region: CAIGSSGGPYNEQLF. In DNA form, the CDR3 reads TGTGCCATCGGTTCTAGCGGGGGCCCCTACAATGAGCAGCTCTTC.

The chain recombines TRBV10-3 with TRBJ2-7, with D perhaps TRBD1 (6 bases). The CDR3 sequence is 12 residues long. From germline, CDR1 is ENHRY and CDR2 SYGVKD. V was shortened by 11 bases and J by 4 bases, with 15 bases between the two germline ends. The CDR3 loop is CAAGTQEYEQYF. CDR3 nucleotides: TGTGCCGCAGGGACACAGGAATACGAGCAGTACTTC.

V is TRBV20-1 and J is TRBJ2-7; D possibly matches TRBD1 or TRBD2 (5 bases each). This CDR3 contains 14 residues. V was pared by 5 bases and J by 3 bases, with 17 bases between. Per the germline V gene, CDR1 is DFQATT and CDR2 is SNEGSKA (reference sequence). For the CDR3, the DNA is TGCAGTGCTGACCCGGGGCCAGTTCTCTACGAGCAGTACTTC. Translated, it gives CSADPGPVLYEQYF.

This clonotype was detected many times. The chain recombines TRBV18 with TRBJ2-5; unclear D gene. Between the trimmed V and J ends, which lost 8 bases and 2 bases, there was a span of 12 bases. The CDR3 is made up of 13 amino acids. CDR1 is KGHSH, CDR2 LQKENI, per germline. In DNA form, the CDR3 reads TGTGCCAGCGGAAGCGACTTACAAGAGACCCAGTACTTC. It is translated as CASGSDLQETQYF. Together with reference TRBV18 and TRBJ2-5, the CDR3 gives the full variable domain: NAGVMQNPRHLVRRRGQEARLRCSPMKGHSHVYWYRQLPEEGLKFMVYLQKENIIDESGMPKERFSAEFPKEGPSILRIQQVVRGDSAAYFCASGSDLQETQYFGPGTRLLVL.

The rearrangement joins TRBV20-1 to TRBJ2-3; D remains ambiguous. Between the trimmed V and J ends, which lost 6 bases and 0 bases, there was a span of 16 bases. Germline V gene data show CDR1 as DFQATT and CDR2 as SNEGSKA (reference sequence). The CDR3 is 15 amino acids. CDR3 in DNA: TGCAGTGCCCCCGGCGGTGCTCCAAGCACAGATACGCAGTATTTT. Amino acids: CSAPGGAPSTDTQYF.

The chain uses TRBV3-1 and TRBJ2-7; D is perhaps TRBD2 (5 bases). Trimming removed 3 bases at V and 4 bases at J, with 16 bases between. This CDR3 comprises 15 residues. Germline CDR1 and CDR2: LGHDT and YNNKEL (reference sequence). The CDR3 DNA sequence: TGTGCCAGCAGCCAGGACGGGAAGTCCACGTACGAGCAGTACTTC. Translating gives CASSQDGKSTYEQYF.

The rearrangement joins TRBV20-1 to TRBJ1-2; D remains unclear. Germline CDR1 and CDR2: DFQATT and SNEGSKA (reference sequence). The CDR3 totals 15 residues. Trimming removed 4 bases at V and 4 bases at J, with 19 bases between. The CDR3 is CSANEPGSNLYGYTF. CDR3 bases: TGCAGTGCTAATGAACCGGGGTCCAACCTCTATGGCTACACCTTC.

The chain carries TRBV12-3 or TRBV12-4 and TRBJ1-2; D is perhaps TRBD1 (6 bases). V was cut by 3 bases and J by 5 bases, with 13 bases left in between. The CDR3 extends over 14 amino acids. The CDR3 DNA reads as TGTGCCAGCAGTTTTACACAGGGACTATATGGCTACACCTTC. Translated: CASSFTQGLYGYTF.

J is TRBJ2-1 and V is TRBV29-1; D is unclear. The J call is in doubt because the DNA end fits TRBJ2-5 better. CDR1 is SQVTM and CDR2 is ANQGSEA in the germline V gene. The CDR3 consists of 12 residues. The CDR3 region is CSVEGSTGTQYF. The CDR3 coding sequence is TGCAGCGTTGAAGGGAGCACGGGGACCCAGTACTTC.

The chain recombines TRBV3-1 with TRBJ1-3, with TRBD1 matching over 9 bases. J lost 0 bases, V lost 0 bases, and 15 bases had no gene match. The germline V gene has CDR1 LGHDT and CDR2 YNNKEL (reference sequence). The CDR3 is made up of 21 amino acids. The CDR3 region is CASSQDYPMAGTGSSGNTIYF. CDR3 DNA: TGTGCCAGCAGCCAAGATTATCCGATGGCGGGGACAGGGAGCTCTGGAAACACCATATATTTT.

The chain couples TRBV7-9 to TRBJ2-5; the match to TRBD2 covers 11 bases. The V gene end was trimmed by 4 bases and the J gene end by 3 bases; junction bases not matched to a gene: 10. Germline lookup yields CDR1 SEHNR and CDR2 FQNEAQ (reference sequence). CDR3 length: 17 amino acids. As DNA, the CDR3 is TGTGCCAGCAGCTGGTGGACTAGCGGGTATCCCGAAGAGACCCAGTACTTC. Translation gives CASSWWTSGYPEETQYF. Full variable domain (rest looked up from reference TRBV7-9 and TRBJ2-5): DTGVSQNPRHKITKRGQNVTFRCDPISEHNRLYWYRQTLGQGPEFLTYFQNEAQLEKSRLLSDRFSAERPKGSFSTLEIQRTEQGDSAMYLCASSWWTSGYPEETQYFGPGTRLLVL.

V usage is TRBV7-2 and J usage is TRBJ2-2; no reliable D call. V shed 2 bases and J shed 4 bases, with 5 bases lying between them. CDR3 length: 13 residues. Germline loops: CDR1 SGHTA, CDR2 FQGNSA. The CDR3 region has the DNA TGTGCCAGCAGCTTACTGTTCACCGGGGAGCTGTTTTTT. The encoded protein is CASSLLFTGELFF.

The chain combines TRBV6-2 or TRBV6-3 with TRBJ1-1, with a tentative D call TRBD1 (5 bases). The CDR3 runs 11 residues. V lost 6 bases and J 8 bases, leaving 10 bases between the germline ends. Germline-derived CDR1 and CDR2 are MNHEY and SVGEGT. As DNA, the CDR3 is TGTGCCAGCAGAGGATACAGGGAAGCTTTCTTT. Its translation: CASRGYREAFF.

This clonotype was counted only a few times. J is TRBJ1-5 and V is TRBV29-1; TRBD1 might be the D (6 bases). In germline, CDR1 is SQVTM, CDR2 ANQGSEA. The CDR3 spans 13 residues. V dropped 5 bases and J dropped 11 bases, with 19 bases sitting between them. CDR3 loop: CSVNVGASGTQHF. In DNA form, the CDR3 reads TGCAGCGTTAACGTGGGGGCCTCTGGGACCCAGCATTTT.

The chain has TRBV6-2 or TRBV6-3 and TRBJ2-7; weak D call: TRBD1 (5 bases). Germline CDR1 and CDR2: MNHEY and SVGEGT. V was cut by 4 bases and J by 11 bases, with 12 bases left in between. The CDR3 has 11 residues. DNA of the CDR3: TGTGCCAGCAGTTTGGGTGGCAGGGAGTACTTC. Its translation: CASSLGGREYF.

The CDR3: CASSLGGGAISYEQYF. The CDR3 DNA follows: TGCGCCAGCAGCTTGGGTGGGGGGGCGATATCCTACGAGCAGTACTTC. This sequence joins TRBV5-1 and TRBJ2-5; D is perhaps TRBD2 (7 bases). The end of the DNA fits TRBJ2-7 better, so the J call may be wrong. The CDR3 sequence is 16 residues long. In germline, CDR1 is SGHRS, CDR2 YFSETQ.

This clonotype was detected only a few times. This chain uses TRBV28 with TRBJ2-7; 7 nucleotides align to TRBD1. From germline, CDR1 is MDHEN and CDR2 SYDVKM. V shed 3 bases and J 2 bases; nucleotides not matched to a gene: 4. This CDR3 spans 14 amino acids. The CDR3 sequence is CASSFYRGTYEQYF. For the CDR3, the DNA is TGTGCCAGCAGTTTCTACAGGGGTACCTACGAGCAGTACTTC.

The rearrangement joins TRBV12-3 or TRBV12-4 to TRBJ2-1; D possibly corresponds to TRBD2 (5 bases). CDR3 length: 14 amino acids. Trimming shortened V by 6 bases and J by 5 bases, and 14 bases separated the two germline ends. The CDR3 region has the DNA TGTGCCAGCAGCCGGCGCCGGGGTGACAATGAGCAGTTCTTC. Its protein is CASSRRRGDNEQFF.

In its sample, this clonotype was seen a few times. The genes are TRBV7-2 and TRBJ2-1, with a tentative D call TRBD2 (6 bases). Trimming took 0 bases from V and 3 from J, leaving 12 bases between them. The CDR3 extends over 16 amino acids. Looked up from germline, CDR1 is SGHTA and CDR2 is FQGNSA. CDR3 in amino acids: CASSLAGGGDYNEQFF. In nucleotides, the CDR3 is TGTGCCAGCAGCTTAGCGGGAGGCGGAGACTACAATGAGCAGTTCTTC.

In this sample, this clonotype turned up many times. The chain couples TRBV29-1 to TRBJ2-1; 7 bases align to TRBD1. After removal of 4 bases from V and 8 bases from J, the junction contained 5 bases not matched to a gene. CDR1 is SQVTM, CDR2 ANQGSEA, per germline. CDR3 length: 12 residues. DNA for the CDR3: TGCAGCGTTGTCGGACAGGTCGATGAGCAGTTCTTC. This translates into CSVVGQVDEQFF.

The V call is TRBV29-1, the J call TRBJ2-1, with D uncertain. This CDR3 is built from 12 residues. Trimming stripped 7 bases from V and 5 bases from J, with 12 bases between. Looked up from germline, CDR1 is SQVTM and CDR2 is ANQGSEA. The CDR3 bases are TGCAGCGCCGCCCCGGAACACAATGAGCAGTTCTTC. Amino acid sequence: CSAAPEHNEQFF.

On this clonotype: Mismatch with germline at one junction end may stem from a read error. V and J are TRBV7-2 and TRBJ2-7; 14 bases line up with TRBD2. Gene TRBJ2-1 matches the end of the DNA better, so the J call may be wrong. The CDR3 contains 15 residues. Germline lookup yields CDR1 SGHTA and CDR2 FQGNSA. CDR3 bases: TGTGCCGGCAGCTGGACTAGCGGGGGGCGGTATGAGCAGTTCTTC. Its translation: CAGSWTSGGRYEQFF.

The genes are TRBV20-1 and TRBJ1-2, with TRBD1 as a possible D gene (6 bases). The CDR3 consists of 13 residues. Per germline, CDR1 DFQATT and CDR2 SNEGSKA (reference sequence). V dropped 2 bases and J dropped 7 bases, with 14 bases sitting between them. This chain's CDR3 is CSARPHREGGYTF. In DNA form, the CDR3 reads TGCAGTGCTAGACCCCACAGGGAGGGTGGCTACACCTTC.

The rearrangement uses TRBV24-1 and TRBJ2-4; TRBD1 matches 7 bases. Per germline, CDR1 KGHDR and CDR2 SFDVKD. Trimming took 3 bases from V and 0 from J; bases not matched to a gene: 13. This CDR3 contains 19 residues. CDR3 in amino acids: CATSDRYRDRPLAKNIQYF. The CDR3 DNA sequence: TGTGCCACCAGTGATCGCTACCGGGACAGACCACTAGCCAAAAACATTCAGTACTTC.

This clonotype was detected only a few times. The chain employs TRBV5-6 and TRBJ2-3; D not resolved. V was pared by 4 bases and J by 1 base, with 13 bases between. The CDR3 consists of 15 residues. Germline V gene sequence: CDR1 SGHDT, CDR2 YYEEEE. CDR3: CASSKRATGTDTQYF. The CDR3, as DNA: TGTGCCAGCAGCAAACGGGCCACGGGCACAGATACGCAGTATTTT.